The clone carrying this TCR beta chain has just one count. The data were taken from a study of PD-1 blockade in classical Hodgkin lymphoma. The patients all showed relapse after autologous stem cell transplantation, while their brentuximab vedotin exposure varied. Isolation of CD4+ T cells from thawed PBMCs was performed by magnetic negative selection. The method was immunoSEQ multiplex PCR; TCRdb's version includes in-frame clones alone and lacks a portion of them. In the table there are about 30,000 clones, over 75% of which are singletons. The CDR3 covers 13 residues. Germline V gene sequence: CDR1 SGHTA, CDR2 FQGNSA. V dropped 4 bases and J dropped 2 bases, with 9 bases sitting between them.

This TCR came from a human donor with classical Hodgkin lymphoma. This rearrangement joins TRBV7-2 to TRBJ2-7, with a tentative D call TRBD1 (5 bases). The specimen was CD4+ T cells from blood, collected at baseline. In DNA form, the CDR3 reads TGTGCCAGCAGCTCCAGGGCCACCTACGAGCAGTACTTC. Protein: CASSSRATYEQYF.